This T cell receptor beta chain was documented in a study of shared clonotypes between healthy human individuals. Study-wide findings and caveats: In four donors, around 5% of naive CD4 clonotypes appeared in common.

Trimming at V came to 6 bases and at J to 4 bases, leaving 7 bases not matched to a gene. The CDR3 is made up of 14 amino acids. Germline values: CDR1 KGHSH, CDR2 LQKENI. About this clone itself: The target antigen is unknown.

Researchers divided each subset's genomic DNA evenly across several immunoSEQ plates. TCRdb keeps only in-frame clones here, not all; method: immunoSEQ multiplex PCR. Here the sample spans around 990,000 clones, roughly 80% being singletons. The V call is TRBV18, the J call TRBJ2-5; TRBD1 matches at 8 bases. This TCR was recovered from a man aged 18 to 29 in good health. Some clones in this sample may be carry-over from other donors' samples. Sample: memory CD4+ T cells from PBMCs. Noted subset: CD45RA-negative fraction. The CDR3 coding sequence is TGTGCCAGCTCCGGACAGGGTGTTAGAGAGACCCAGTACTTC. It codes for CASSGQGVRETQYF.